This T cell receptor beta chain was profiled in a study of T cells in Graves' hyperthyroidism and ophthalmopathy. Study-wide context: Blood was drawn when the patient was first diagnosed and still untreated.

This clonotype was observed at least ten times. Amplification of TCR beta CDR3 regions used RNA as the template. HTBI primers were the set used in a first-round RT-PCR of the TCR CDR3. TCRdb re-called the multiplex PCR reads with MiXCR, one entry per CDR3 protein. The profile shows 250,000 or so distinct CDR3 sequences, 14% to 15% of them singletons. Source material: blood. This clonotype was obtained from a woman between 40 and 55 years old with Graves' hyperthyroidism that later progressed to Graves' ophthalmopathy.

CDR3 protein: CASSYGSKDSSGANVLTF. CDR3 DNA sequence: TGTGCCAGCAGTTACGGCAGCAAAGATTCGTCTGGGGCCAACGTCCTGACTTTC. The chain carries TRBV6-5 and TRBJ2-6, with no clear D. CDR1 and CDR2 (germline): MNHEY, SVGAGI. Between the trimmed V and J ends, which lost 2 bases and 1 base, there was a span of 15 bases. The CDR3 loop spans 18 amino acids.